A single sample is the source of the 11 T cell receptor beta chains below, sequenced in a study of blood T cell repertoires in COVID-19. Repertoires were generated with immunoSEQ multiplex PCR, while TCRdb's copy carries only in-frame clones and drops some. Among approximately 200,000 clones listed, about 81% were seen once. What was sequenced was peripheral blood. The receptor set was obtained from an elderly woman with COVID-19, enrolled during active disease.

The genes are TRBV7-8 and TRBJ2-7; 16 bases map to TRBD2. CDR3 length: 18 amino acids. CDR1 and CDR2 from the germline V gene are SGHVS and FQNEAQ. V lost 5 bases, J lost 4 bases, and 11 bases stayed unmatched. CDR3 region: CASSRGTSGGAYGYEQYF. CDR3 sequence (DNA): TGTGCCAGCAGCCGAGGGACTAGCGGGGGGGCGTATGGGTACGAGCAGTACTTC.

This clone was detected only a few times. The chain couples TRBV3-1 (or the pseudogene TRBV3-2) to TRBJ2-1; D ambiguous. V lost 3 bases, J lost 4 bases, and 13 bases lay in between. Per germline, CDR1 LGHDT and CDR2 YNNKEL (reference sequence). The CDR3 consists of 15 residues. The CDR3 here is CASSQGLGPYNEQFF. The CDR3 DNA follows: TGTGCCAGCAGCCAGGGCCTCGGCCCTTACAATGAGCAGTTCTTC.

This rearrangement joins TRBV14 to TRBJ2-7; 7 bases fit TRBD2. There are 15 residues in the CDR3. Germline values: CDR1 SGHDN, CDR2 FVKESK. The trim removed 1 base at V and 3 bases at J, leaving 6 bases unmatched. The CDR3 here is CASSQGTRAVYEQYF. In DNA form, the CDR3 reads TGTGCCAGCAGCCAAGGGACTAGAGCGGTCTACGAGCAGTACTTC.

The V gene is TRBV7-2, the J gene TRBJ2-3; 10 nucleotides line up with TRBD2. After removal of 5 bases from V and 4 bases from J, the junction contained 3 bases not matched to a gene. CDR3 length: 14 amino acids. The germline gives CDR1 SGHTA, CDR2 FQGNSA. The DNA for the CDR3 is TGTGCCAGCAGCCAAGGACTAGCGGCAGATACGCAGTATTTT. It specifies CASSQGLAADTQYF.

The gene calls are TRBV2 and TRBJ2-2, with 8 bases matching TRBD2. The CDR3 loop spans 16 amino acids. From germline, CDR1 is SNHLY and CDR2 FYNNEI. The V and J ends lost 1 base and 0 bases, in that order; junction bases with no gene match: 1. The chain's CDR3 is CASSEGAGANTGELFF. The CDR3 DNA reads TGTGCCAGCAGTGAAGGAGCGGGGGCGAACACCGGGGAGCTGTTTTTT.

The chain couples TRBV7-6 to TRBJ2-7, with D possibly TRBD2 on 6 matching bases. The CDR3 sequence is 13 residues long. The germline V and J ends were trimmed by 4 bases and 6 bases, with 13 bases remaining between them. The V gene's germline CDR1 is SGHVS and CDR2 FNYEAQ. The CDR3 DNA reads TGTGCCAGCAGCTGGGGCGAGGGAGGCGAGCAGTACTTC. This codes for CASSWGEGGEQYF.

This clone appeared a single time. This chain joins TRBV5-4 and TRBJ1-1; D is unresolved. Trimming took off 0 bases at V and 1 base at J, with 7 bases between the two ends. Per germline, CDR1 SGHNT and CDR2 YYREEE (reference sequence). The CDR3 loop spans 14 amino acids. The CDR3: CASSLAAANTEAFF. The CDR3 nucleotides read TGTGCCAGCAGCTTGGCCGCGGCGAACACTGAAGCTTTCTTT. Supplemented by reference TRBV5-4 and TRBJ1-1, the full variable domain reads ETGVTQSPTHLIKTRGQQVTLRCSSQSGHNTVSWYQQALGQGPQFIFQYYREEENGRGNFPPRFSGLQFPNYSSELNVNALELDDSALYLCASSLAAANTEAFFGQGTRLTVV.

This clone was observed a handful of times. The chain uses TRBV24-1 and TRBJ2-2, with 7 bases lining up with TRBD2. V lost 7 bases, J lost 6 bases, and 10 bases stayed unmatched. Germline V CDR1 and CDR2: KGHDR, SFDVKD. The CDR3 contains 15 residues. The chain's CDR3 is CATREASGVSGELFF. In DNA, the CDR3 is TGTGCCACCAGGGAGGCCAGCGGGGTTTCCGGGGAGCTGTTTTTT.

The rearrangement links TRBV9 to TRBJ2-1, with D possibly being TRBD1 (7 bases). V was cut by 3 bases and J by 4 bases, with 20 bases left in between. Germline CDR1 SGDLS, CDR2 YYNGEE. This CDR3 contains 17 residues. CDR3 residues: CASSAFPGDRAYNEQFF. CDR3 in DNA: TGTGCCAGCAGCGCCTTCCCGGGAGACAGGGCTTACAATGAGCAGTTCTTC.

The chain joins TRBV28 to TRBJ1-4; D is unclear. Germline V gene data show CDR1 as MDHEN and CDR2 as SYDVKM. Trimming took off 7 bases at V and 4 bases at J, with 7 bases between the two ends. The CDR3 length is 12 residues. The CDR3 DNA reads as TGTGCCAGCACTTCGGGTAATGAAAAACTGTTTTTT. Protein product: CASTSGNEKLFF.

The CDR3 DNA reads TGTGCCAGCAGTAGGGACATCCGTCGCACCGGGGAGCTGTTTTTT. Amino acids: CASSRDIRRTGELFF. This chain connects TRBV6-4 to TRBJ2-2; perhaps TRBD1 as D (6 bases). V lost 5 bases, J lost 4 bases, and 14 bases lay in between. This CDR3 has 15 residues. The germline V gene encodes CDR1 MRHNA and CDR2 SNTAGT.